The 5 T cell receptor beta chains presented below share a single source sample, sequenced in a study of blood T cell repertoires in COVID-19. Here immunoSEQ multiplex PCR was the method, and the copy in TCRdb shows in-frame clones only, minus some. The repertoire holds about 300,000 clones, with around nine tenths as singletons. Source material: PBMCs or T cells enriched from blood (not recorded which). The receptors were gathered from a woman aged 50 to 60 who had been exposed to COVID-19.

The rearrangement joins TRBV19 to TRBJ1-3; TRBD1 might be the D (6 bases). This CDR3 region has 15 residues. From germline, CDR1 is LNHDA and CDR2 SQIVND (reference sequence). V was shortened by 5 bases and J by 0 bases, with 11 bases between the two germline ends. CDR3 bases: TGTGCCAGTAGTGCCGGACAGAGCTCTGGAAACACCATATATTTT. This translates into CASSAGQSSGNTIYF.

This chain joins TRBV29-1 and TRBJ1-2; TRBD1 might be the D (5 bases). The germline V gene has CDR1 SQVTM and CDR2 ANQGSEA. Trimming removed 1 base from V and 5 bases from J, with 14 bases in between. This CDR3 spans 14 amino acids. The CDR3 coding sequence is TGCAGCGTTGAAGTGCAAGGGGCGAGATATGGCTACACCTTC. It yields the protein CSVEVQGARYGYTF.

This chain connects TRBV18 to TRBJ1-1, with D hard to call. The CDR3 extends over 14 amino acids. V was shortened by 4 bases and J by 1 base, with 10 bases between the two germline ends. CDR1 is KGHSH, CDR2 LQKENI, per germline. The CDR3 is CASSQTDGNTEAFF. CDR3 nucleotide sequence: TGTGCCAGCTCACAGACTGACGGGAACACTGAAGCTTTCTTT.

The chain has TRBV29-1 and TRBJ1-1, with D possibly being TRBD1 (5 bases). Germline CDR1 SQVTM, CDR2 ANQGSEA. V lost 7 bases and J lost 1, with 22 bases in between. CDR3 length: 16 residues. This chain's CDR3 is CSAVGGPGLANTEAFF. CDR3 coding DNA: TGCAGCGCCGTCGGTGGTCCGGGACTGGCGAACACTGAAGCTTTCTTT.

This sequence joins TRBV30 and TRBJ2-7; no clear D. The length of the CDR3 is 15 residues. The germline gives CDR1 GTSNPN, CDR2 SVGIG (reference sequence). Trimming took off 0 bases at V and 3 bases at J, with 15 bases between the two ends. The CDR3 DNA reads TGTGCCTGGAGTGTTGTCGGGTTAGGCGGCTACGAGCAGTACTTC. This translates into CAWSVVGLGGYEQYF.